This is a list of T cell receptor beta chains from one sample in a study of T cell repertoires in cytomegalovirus infection. MiXCR, applied by TCRdb to the reads, yields one record per CDR3 protein. The table shows more than 650,000 distinct CDR3 sequences, with 35% occurring only once. The sample consisted of PBMCs. The receptors stem from a human donor in good health (CMV status not recorded). Some clones in this sample may be carry-over from other donors' samples. CDR3s include the opening cysteine and the closing phenylalanine or tryptophan. Each record gives: clone size, J gene, D gene, V gene, CDR3 protein, CDR3 DNA. A D gene is named only where the DNA matches it firmly. Expanded clones are given a class, and other clones once, few, many or no size at all.

clone_size: medium-sized
j_call: TRBJ2-1
d_call: TRBD2
v_call: TRBV7-2
cdr3_aa: CASSAPERGVYNEQFF
cdr3_nt: TGTGCCAGCAGCGCCCCGGAGCGGGGGGTCTACAATGAGCAGTTCTTC

clone_size: -
j_call: TRBJ1-4
d_call: -
v_call: TRBV6-1
cdr3_aa: CASSAPTGTNEKLFF
cdr3_nt: TGTGCCAGCAGTGCCCCGACAGGAACTAATGAAAAACTGTTTTTT

clone_size: -
j_call: TRBJ1-1
d_call: -
v_call: TRBV2
cdr3_aa: CASSGGTGLTEAFF
cdr3_nt: TGTGCCAGCAGTGGAGGAACAGGGTTAACTGAAGCTTTCTTT

clone_size: -
j_call: TRBJ1-1
d_call: -
v_call: TRBV19
cdr3_aa: CASSIPRGGPQNTEAFF
cdr3_nt: TGTGCCAGTAGTATCCCCCGGGGCGGACCCCAGAACACTGAAGCTTTCTTT

clone_size: -
j_call: TRBJ1-5
d_call: -
v_call: TRBV20-1
cdr3_aa: CSVLDVAFSNQPQHF
cdr3_nt: TGCAGTGTATTAGACGTGGCGTTTAGCAATCAGCCCCAGCATTTT

clone_size: few
j_call: TRBJ2-7
d_call: -
v_call: TRBV6-2/TRBV6-3
cdr3_aa: CASTATDVIYEQYF
cdr3_nt: TGTGCCAGCACGGCGACAGATGTTATCTACGAGCAGTACTTC

clone_size: -
j_call: TRBJ1-3
d_call: -
v_call: TRBV5-1
cdr3_aa: CASSLWEWGNTIYF
cdr3_nt: TGCGCCAGCAGCTTGTGGGAGTGGGGAAACACCATATATTTT

clone_size: -
j_call: TRBJ1-2
d_call: -
v_call: TRBV7-8
cdr3_aa: CASSLLGAFGANYGYTF
cdr3_nt: TGTGCCAGCAGCTTACTCGGGGCTTTCGGAGCTAACTATGGCTACACCTTC

clone_size: many
j_call: TRBJ1-3
d_call: -
v_call: TRBV6-6
cdr3_aa: CASSFDRKTGNTIYF
cdr3_nt: TGTGCCAGCAGTTTCGACAGGAAGACTGGAAACACCATATATTTT

clone_size: -
j_call: TRBJ2-1
d_call: TRBD1
v_call: TRBV3-1
cdr3_aa: CASSSGTGNLGPYNEQFF
cdr3_nt: TGTGCCAGCAGCTCCGGGACAGGGAATTTGGGGCCCTACAATGAGCAGTTCTTC

clone_size: -
j_call: TRBJ2-1
d_call: TRBD2
v_call: TRBV24-1
cdr3_aa: CATSDRGVNEQFF
cdr3_nt: TGTGCCACCAGTGATCGGGGGGTTAATGAGCAGTTCTTC

clone_size: once
j_call: TRBJ1-6
d_call: -
v_call: TRBV20-1
cdr3_aa: CSATSSSYNSPLHF
cdr3_nt: TGCAGTGCTACCTCGTCCTCCTATAATTCACCCCTCCACTTT

clone_size: -
j_call: TRBJ1-2
d_call: -
v_call: TRBV7-2
cdr3_aa: CASSLVSTETFGYGYTF
cdr3_nt: TGTGCCAGCAGCTTAGTGTCGACAGAAACCTTTGGCTATGGCTACACCTTC

clone_size: -
j_call: TRBJ2-3
d_call: -
v_call: TRBV23-1
cdr3_aa: CASSQGRPHTDTQYF
cdr3_nt: TGCGCCAGCAGTCAGGGGCGTCCTCACACAGATACGCAGTATTTT

clone_size: -
j_call: TRBJ1-2
d_call: TRBD1
v_call: TRBV6-6
cdr3_aa: CASSPGQIYFNYGYTF
cdr3_nt: TGTGCCAGCAGCCCGGGACAGATTTACTTTAACTATGGCTACACCTTC

clone_size: few
j_call: TRBJ2-3
d_call: -
v_call: TRBV5-1
cdr3_aa: CASSPEGRAVGRDTQYF
cdr3_nt: TGCGCCAGCAGCCCCGAGGGTAGGGCCGTTGGAAGAGATACGCAGTATTTT

clone_size: -
j_call: TRBJ2-5
d_call: -
v_call: TRBV7-6
cdr3_aa: CASSLDRAEETQYF
cdr3_nt: TGTGCCAGCAGCTTAGACAGGGCCGAAGAGACCCAGTACTTC

clone_size: few
j_call: TRBJ1-2
d_call: -
v_call: TRBV24-1
cdr3_aa: CATSDRGPRGYTF
cdr3_nt: TGTGCCACCAGTGACCGCGGACCGCGAGGCTACACCTTC

clone_size: -
j_call: TRBJ2-3
d_call: TRBD2
v_call: TRBV20-1
cdr3_aa: CSLKPGTTTDTQYF
cdr3_nt: TGCAGCCTGAAACCCGGGACTACCACAGATACGCAGTATTTT

clone_size: many
j_call: TRBJ2-1
d_call: -
v_call: TRBV28
cdr3_aa: CASREEGFNEQFF
cdr3_nt: TGTGCCAGCCGAGAAGAGGGTTTCAATGAGCAGTTCTTC

clone_size: -
j_call: TRBJ2-3
d_call: -
v_call: TRBV5-6
cdr3_aa: CASSPSSALSPSTDTQYF
cdr3_nt: TGTGCCAGCAGTCCCTCTAGCGCCCTTTCGCCTAGCACAGATACGCAGTATTTT

clone_size: -
j_call: TRBJ1-1
d_call: -
v_call: TRBV6-5
cdr3_aa: CASSDRRERVEAFF
cdr3_nt: TGTGCCAGCAGTGATCGCAGGGAGAGGGTTGAAGCTTTCTTT

clone_size: -
j_call: TRBJ1-5
d_call: -
v_call: TRBV7-8
cdr3_aa: CASTLGPNQPQHF
cdr3_nt: TGTGCCAGCACCCTAGGGCCCAATCAGCCCCAGCATTTT

clone_size: -
j_call: TRBJ1-1
d_call: -
v_call: TRBV27
cdr3_aa: CASSWRVGTEAFF
cdr3_nt: TGTGCCAGCAGTTGGAGAGTGGGCACTGAAGCTTTCTTT

clone_size: once
j_call: TRBJ1-2
d_call: -
v_call: TRBV5-4
cdr3_aa: CASSLSGGVINGYTF
cdr3_nt: TGTGCCAGCAGCTTGTCGGGGGGCGTGATCAATGGCTACACCTTC

clone_size: -
j_call: TRBJ1-1
d_call: -
v_call: TRBV7-8
cdr3_aa: CASSPAGASVEAFF
cdr3_nt: TGTGCCAGCAGCCCAGCGGGGGCCTCGGTGGAAGCTTTCTTT

clone_size: many
j_call: TRBJ2-1
d_call: TRBD1
v_call: TRBV7-6
cdr3_aa: CASSFGTGSPYNEQFF
cdr3_nt: TGTGCCAGCAGCTTCGGGACAGGGTCCCCCTACAATGAGCAGTTCTTC

clone_size: -
j_call: TRBJ2-5
d_call: TRBD1
v_call: TRBV7-9
cdr3_aa: CASSLGTDRQETQYF
cdr3_nt: TGTGCCAGCAGCCTGGGGACGGACAGGCAAGAGACCCAGTACTTC

clone_size: many
j_call: TRBJ2-3
d_call: TRBD2
v_call: TRBV7-6
cdr3_aa: CASRGTSGSRGDTQYF
cdr3_nt: TGTGCCAGCCGAGGGACTAGCGGGAGTAGGGGGGATACGCAGTATTTT

clone_size: -
j_call: TRBJ1-1
d_call: TRBD1
v_call: TRBV5-6
cdr3_aa: CASSLLTGNAEAFF
cdr3_nt: TGTGCCAGCAGCTTGTTGACAGGGAACGCTGAAGCTTTCTTT

clone_size: many
j_call: TRBJ1-2
d_call: -
v_call: TRBV28
cdr3_aa: CASSTKEGYTF
cdr3_nt: TGTGCCAGCAGTACAAAAGAAGGCTACACCTTC

clone_size: many
j_call: TRBJ1-1
d_call: -
v_call: TRBV27
cdr3_aa: CASSLGQRTEAFF
cdr3_nt: TGTGCCAGCAGTCTCGGACAGCGCACTGAAGCTTTCTTT

clone_size: few
j_call: TRBJ1-5
d_call: TRBD1
v_call: TRBV7-9
cdr3_aa: CASSHGQGSDQPQHF
cdr3_nt: TGTGCCAGCAGCCACGGACAGGGCTCGGACCAGCCCCAGCATTTT

clone_size: -
j_call: TRBJ2-7
d_call: TRBD2
v_call: TRBV24-1
cdr3_aa: CATTIKRESYEQYF
cdr3_nt: TGTGCCACCACCATAAAGCGGGAGTCCTACGAGCAGTACTTC

clone_size: -
j_call: TRBJ1-2
d_call: TRBD1
v_call: TRBV10-2
cdr3_aa: CASRTGQGKDGYTF
cdr3_nt: TGCGCCAGCAGGACTGGACAGGGGAAAGATGGCTACACCTTC

clone_size: -
j_call: TRBJ2-3
d_call: -
v_call: TRBV15
cdr3_aa: CATSSDVRTDTQYF
cdr3_nt: TGTGCCACCAGCTCGGACGTACGCACAGATACGCAGTATTTT

clone_size: -
j_call: TRBJ2-1
d_call: -
v_call: TRBV28
cdr3_aa: CASKPFSYNEQFF
cdr3_nt: TGTGCCAGCAAGCCTTTTTCCTACAATGAGCAGTTCTTC

clone_size: -
j_call: TRBJ1-5
d_call: -
v_call: TRBV20-1
cdr3_aa: CSAPRDGNQPQHF
cdr3_nt: TGCAGTGCTCCGAGGGACGGGAATCAGCCCCAGCATTTT

clone_size: few
j_call: TRBJ2-1
d_call: TRBD2
v_call: TRBV12-3/TRBV12-4
cdr3_aa: CASRPGTSAYNEQFF
cdr3_nt: TGTGCCAGCAGGCCCGGGACTAGCGCCTACAATGAGCAGTTCTTC

clone_size: few
j_call: TRBJ2-2
d_call: -
v_call: TRBV7-6
cdr3_aa: CASSPIGGNTGELFF
cdr3_nt: TGTGCCAGCAGCCCTATTGGGGGGAACACCGGGGAGCTGTTTTTT

clone_size: few
j_call: TRBJ2-5
d_call: TRBD1
v_call: TRBV23-1
cdr3_aa: CASSQTAGQGTQETQYF
cdr3_nt: TGCGCCAGCAGTCAAACGGCGGGACAGGGCACCCAAGAGACCCAGTACTTC

clone_size: -
j_call: TRBJ2-7
d_call: -
v_call: TRBV7-8
cdr3_aa: CASSSQNYEQYF
cdr3_nt: TGTGCCAGCAGCTCCCAAAACTACGAGCAGTACTTC

clone_size: once
j_call: TRBJ2-3
d_call: TRBD2
v_call: TRBV6-5
cdr3_aa: CATCLAGAVDTQYF
cdr3_nt: TGTGCCACCTGTTTAGCGGGAGCGGTAGATACGCAGTATTTT

clone_size: -
j_call: TRBJ2-5
d_call: -
v_call: TRBV20-1
cdr3_aa: CSARDGAALGTQYF
cdr3_nt: TGCAGTGCTAGAGATGGGGCGGCACTGGGGACCCAGTACTTC

clone_size: -
j_call: TRBJ2-7
d_call: -
v_call: TRBV7-8
cdr3_aa: CASLRGGEQYF
cdr3_nt: TGTGCCAGCCTTAGGGGGGGGGAGCAGTACTTC

clone_size: few
j_call: TRBJ1-2
d_call: TRBD1
v_call: TRBV9
cdr3_aa: CASSGLGQDYGYTF
cdr3_nt: TGTGCCAGCAGCGGCTTAGGACAGGACTATGGCTACACCTTC

clone_size: -
j_call: TRBJ1-1
d_call: TRBD1
v_call: TRBV7-3
cdr3_aa: CASSRGQASEAFF
cdr3_nt: TGTGCCAGCAGCCGTGGACAGGCATCTGAAGCTTTCTTT

clone_size: few
j_call: TRBJ1-6
d_call: -
v_call: TRBV7-6
cdr3_aa: CASSLERGGRSSYNSPLHF
cdr3_nt: TGTGCCAGCAGCTTAGAACGGGGCGGTAGGAGCTCCTATAATTCACCCCTCCACTTT

clone_size: -
j_call: TRBJ2-1
d_call: -
v_call: TRBV23-1
cdr3_aa: CAGGRKGRSSYNEQFF
cdr3_nt: TGCGCTGGGGGGCGGAAGGGAAGGAGCTCCTACAATGAGCAGTTCTTC

clone_size: -
j_call: TRBJ1-4
d_call: -
v_call: TRBV12-3/TRBV12-4
cdr3_aa: CASSRQGASNEKLFF
cdr3_nt: TGTGCCAGCAGCCGGCAGGGAGCCTCTAATGAAAAACTGTTTTTT

clone_size: many
j_call: TRBJ2-3
d_call: -
v_call: TRBV11-3
cdr3_aa: CASSTLTDTQYF
cdr3_nt: TGTGCCAGCAGTACTTTGACAGATACGCAGTATTTT

clone_size: few
j_call: TRBJ2-6
d_call: -
v_call: TRBV10-3
cdr3_aa: CAISDDGSGTGANVLTF
cdr3_nt: TGTGCCATCAGTGACGATGGGAGCGGAACTGGGGCCAACGTCCTGACTTTC

clone_size: -
j_call: TRBJ2-7
d_call: TRBD1
v_call: TRBV7-9
cdr3_aa: CASSLARGKMNEQYF
cdr3_nt: TGTGCCAGCAGCTTAGCCAGGGGGAAAATGAACGAGCAGTACTTC

clone_size: -
j_call: TRBJ2-2
d_call: TRBD2
v_call: TRBV6-4
cdr3_aa: CASSVSGETVELFF
cdr3_nt: TGTGCCAGCAGTGTCAGCGGGGAGACCGTGGAGCTGTTTTTT

clone_size: -
j_call: TRBJ1-5
d_call: TRBD1
v_call: TRBV5-6
cdr3_aa: CASSPGQGAQPQHF
cdr3_nt: TGTGCCAGCAGCCCGGGACAGGGAGCCCAGCCCCAGCATTTT

clone_size: -
j_call: TRBJ1-1
d_call: -
v_call: TRBV7-6
cdr3_aa: CASTPTGSGTEAFF
cdr3_nt: TGTGCCAGCACCCCAACTGGTTCGGGCACTGAAGCTTTCTTT

clone_size: few
j_call: TRBJ2-7
d_call: TRBD1
v_call: TRBV24-1
cdr3_aa: CATRDGTGYEQYF
cdr3_nt: TGTGCCACCCGCGACGGGACAGGCTACGAGCAGTACTTC

clone_size: few
j_call: TRBJ2-5
d_call: -
v_call: TRBV20-1
cdr3_aa: CSASFWRETQYF
cdr3_nt: TGCAGTGCTTCTTTCTGGAGAGAGACCCAGTACTTC

clone_size: -
j_call: TRBJ2-3
d_call: TRBD2
v_call: TRBV28
cdr3_aa: CASSLPGLAGVADTQYF
cdr3_nt: TGTGCCAGCAGCTTACCCGGACTAGCGGGGGTAGCAGATACGCAGTATTTT